This T cell receptor beta chain stems from a study of T cells in Graves' hyperthyroidism and ophthalmopathy. Hyperthyroidism in the patients, aged 18 to 65, was newly diagnosed and under 2 months in duration. On this clonotype itself: The antigen remains unidentified.

Using RNA transcripts as the source, TCR beta CDR3 regions were amplified. HTBI primers were the set used in a first-round RT-PCR of the TCR CDR3. TCRdb itself ran the multiplex PCR reads through MiXCR, one entry per CDR3 protein. This table has 530,000 or so distinct CDR3 sequences, 35% to 55% appearing once. Points from the study as a whole: A 13 V-J signature model discriminated ophthalmopathy versus stable hyperthyroidism. The model predicted ophthalmopathy a median around 6.5 months before onset. Blood also showed most of the thyroid clonotypes that were expanded above 0.001.

The CDR3 totals 15 residues. With 6 bases removed from V and 8 bases from J, the gap between germline ends came to 19 bases. The clonotype originates from a woman under 30 with Graves' hyperthyroidism. Sequenced material: peripheral blood or thyroid tissue (not recorded which). The chain uses TRBV12-3 or TRBV12-4 and TRBJ1-4; D perhaps matches TRBD1 (6 bases). The CDR3 reads CASSPILGAQEKLFF. As DNA, the CDR3 is TGTGCCAGCAGCCCCATCCTGGGGGCGCAGGAAAAACTGTTTTTT.